This TCR beta chain was retrieved from a study of blood T cell repertoires in COVID-19. About the research overall: COVID-19 samples, acute and convalescent, were from the United States, Italy and Spain. The cDNA or gDNA used as material had been derived from T cells, B-cell-depleted T cells, or PBMCs.

Per the original data handling: For nucleated cells, counts were estimated from reference gene primer amplification. The repertoire was sequenced with immunoSEQ multiplex PCR; TCRdb's copy has only in-frame clones and lacks some. The D gene and trimming were derived from the DNA, and the V and J assignments and clone size from that table. Counted here are approximately 63,000 clones, 76% occurring once; the ten biggest clones make up about 50%. The CDR3 has 16 amino acids. V lost 3 bases to trimming and J lost 7 bases; unmatched junction nucleotides: 8. In germline, CDR1 is KGHDR, CDR2 SFDVKD. Sequenced sample: peripheral blood. The chain couples TRBV24-1 to TRBJ2-1; the match to TRBD2 covers 10 bases. The sequence was obtained from an elderly woman with acute or convalescent COVID-19. The DNA of the CDR3 is TGTGCCACCAGTGATCCAGCGGGAGGGCCAATAAATGAGCAGTTCTTC. It codes for CATSDPAGGPINEQFF.